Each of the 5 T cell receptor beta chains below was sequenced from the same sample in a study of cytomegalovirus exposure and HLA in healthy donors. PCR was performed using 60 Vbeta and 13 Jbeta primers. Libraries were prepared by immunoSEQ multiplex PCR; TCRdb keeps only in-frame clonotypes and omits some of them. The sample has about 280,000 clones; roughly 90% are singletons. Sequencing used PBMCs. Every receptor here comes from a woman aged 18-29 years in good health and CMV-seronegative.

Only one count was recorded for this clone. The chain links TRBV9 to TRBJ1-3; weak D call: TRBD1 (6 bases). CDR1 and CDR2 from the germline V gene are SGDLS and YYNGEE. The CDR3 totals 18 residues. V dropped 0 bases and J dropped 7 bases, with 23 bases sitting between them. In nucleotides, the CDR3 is TGTGCCAGCAGCGTAGCCCCCCGACAGGCCGGCAATCCGAACACCATATATTTT. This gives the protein CASSVAPRQAGNPNTIYF.

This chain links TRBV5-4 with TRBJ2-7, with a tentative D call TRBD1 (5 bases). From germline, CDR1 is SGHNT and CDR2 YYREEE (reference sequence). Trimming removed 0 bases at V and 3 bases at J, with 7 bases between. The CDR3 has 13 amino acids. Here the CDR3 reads CASSLVGVYEQYF. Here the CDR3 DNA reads TGTGCCAGCAGCTTGGTAGGGGTCTACGAGCAGTACTTC.

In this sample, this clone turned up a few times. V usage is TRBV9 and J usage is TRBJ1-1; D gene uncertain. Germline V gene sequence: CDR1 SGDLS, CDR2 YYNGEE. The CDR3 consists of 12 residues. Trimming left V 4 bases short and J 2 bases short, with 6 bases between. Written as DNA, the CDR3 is TGTGCCAGCAGCTCTGTAAACACTGAAGCTTTCTTT. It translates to CASSSVNTEAFF.

The CDR3 region has the DNA TGTGCCAGCAGTTTAGATGGAACAGGGGGAAGTGGTGGCTACACCTTC. Protein sequence: CASSLDGTGGSGGYTF. The chain has TRBV28 and TRBJ1-2, with 8 bases lining up with TRBD1. The CDR3 consists of 16 residues. V dropped 2 bases and J dropped 7; count of bases not matched to a gene: 12. Germline V gene data show CDR1 as MDHEN and CDR2 as SYDVKM.

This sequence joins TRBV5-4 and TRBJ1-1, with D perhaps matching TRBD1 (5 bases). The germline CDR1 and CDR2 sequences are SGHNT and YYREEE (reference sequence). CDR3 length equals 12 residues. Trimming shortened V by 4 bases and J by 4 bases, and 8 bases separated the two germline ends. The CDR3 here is CASSRQSTEAFF. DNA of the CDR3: TGTGCCAGCAGCCGACAGTCCACTGAAGCTTTCTTT.